The rows below give T cell receptor beta chains drawn from one sample of a study of T cells in Graves' hyperthyroidism and ophthalmopathy. TCRdb reprocessed the multiplex PCR reads via MiXCR and lists one record per CDR3 protein. Found here are approximately 400,000 distinct CDR3 sequences, roughly 14% of them singletons; the top ten hold around 20%. Sequenced: blood. The receptors here all came from a man aged 30 to 39 with Graves' hyperthyroidism that later progressed to Graves' ophthalmopathy. Each CDR3 is given with its conserved first and last residue. The order of the fields is CDR3 protein, CDR3 DNA, J gene, D gene, clone size, V gene. D genes are given only for firm matches. A clone size is listed for some rows: how often the clone was seen (once, few, many), or a class if it is expanded.

CDR3: CASRVTSPNEQFF; DNA: TGTGCCAGCAGGGTGACTAGCCCTAATGAGCAGTTCTTC; J: TRBJ2-1; D: TRBD2; size: few; V: TRBV6-1
CDR3: CASSYKAGSNQPQHF; DNA: TGTGCCAGCAGTTACAAGGCAGGGTCCAATCAGCCCCAGCATTTT; J: TRBJ1-5; D: -; size: few; V: TRBV6-6
CDR3: CSASGQGADNEQFF; DNA: TGCAGTGCTTCGGGACAGGGGGCGGACAATGAGCAGTTCTTC; J: TRBJ2-1; D: TRBD1; size: many; V: TRBV20-1
CDR3: CASSLGSGVGGYGYTF; DNA: TGTGCCAGCAGTTTGGGATCGGGGGTCGGTGGGTATGGCTACACCTTC; J: TRBJ1-2; D: -; size: few; V: TRBV28
CDR3: CASSHSGGSTDTQYF; DNA: TGTGCCAGCAGCCACAGCGGGGGGAGCACAGATACGCAGTATTTT; J: TRBJ2-3; D: TRBD2; size: few; V: TRBV3-1
CDR3: CASSTRTGTPGGYTF; DNA: TGTGCCAGCAGCACCCGGACAGGGACCCCGGGTGGCTACACCTTC; J: TRBJ1-2; D: TRBD1; size: -; V: TRBV7-9
CDR3: CASSSRQGWDYGYTF; DNA: TGTGCCAGCTCCTCCAGACAGGGATGGGACTATGGCTACACCTTC; J: TRBJ1-2; D: TRBD1; size: few; V: TRBV6-1
CDR3: CASSSRDKNTEAFF; DNA: TGTGCCAGCTCGTCCCGGGACAAGAACACTGAAGCTTTCTTT; J: TRBJ1-1; D: -; size: many; V: TRBV27
CDR3: CASSPGFRAEAFF; DNA: TGTGCCAGCAGCCCCGGCTTCCGGGCTGAAGCTTTCTTT; J: TRBJ1-1; D: -; size: many; V: TRBV7-2
CDR3: CASSIRAAYNEQFF; DNA: TGTGCCAGTAGCATCCGTGCGGCCTACAATGAGCAGTTCTTC; J: TRBJ2-1; D: -; size: few; V: TRBV19
CDR3: CASSTRGHSNQPQHF; DNA: TGTGCCAGCAGCACCAGGGGTCATAGCAATCAGCCCCAGCATTTT; J: TRBJ1-5; D: -; size: many; V: TRBV2
CDR3: CASSQGLRGGTKTQYF; DNA: TGCGCCAGCAGCCAAGGACTTCGGGGGGGAACGAAGACCCAGTACTTC; J: TRBJ2-5; D: TRBD2; size: -; V: TRBV4-1
CDR3: CASSPSMDTTYNEQFF; DNA: TGTGCCAGCAGCCCCAGCATGGACACCACCTACAATGAGCAGTTCTTC; J: TRBJ2-1; D: -; size: many; V: TRBV2
CDR3: CAWSVPSGRNEKLFF; DNA: TGTGCCTGGAGTGTACCCTCTGGAAGGAATGAAAAACTGTTTTTT; J: TRBJ1-4; D: -; size: many; V: TRBV30
CDR3: CASSLAQGGQETQYF; DNA: TGTGCCAGCAGCCTGGCACAGGGTGGCCAAGAGACCCAGTACTTC; J: TRBJ2-5; D: -; size: -; V: TRBV7-9
CDR3: CASSSGTGFYGYTF; DNA: TGTGCCAGCAGCTCCGGGACAGGCTTCTATGGCTACACCTTC; J: TRBJ1-2; D: TRBD1; size: large; V: TRBV7-2
CDR3: CASSQVGGAPKAFF; DNA: TGTGCCAGCAGCCAAGTGGGGGGGGCTCCAAAAGCTTTCTTT; J: TRBJ1-1; D: -; size: -; V: TRBV14
CDR3: CASSDEGTRGYTF; DNA: TGTGCCAGCAGTGATGAGGGGACGCGAGGCTACACCTTC; J: TRBJ1-2; D: -; size: many; V: TRBV2
CDR3: CASSHGGANQPQHF; DNA: TGTGCCAGCAGCCACGGGGGGGCCAATCAGCCCCAGCATTTT; J: TRBJ1-5; D: -; size: -; V: TRBV6-1
CDR3: CASSSPQVRAGGAFF; DNA: TGTGCCAGCAGTTCCCCCCAGGTGCGGGCAGGTGGAGCTTTCTTT; J: TRBJ1-1; D: -; size: many; V: TRBV12-3/TRBV12-4
CDR3: CASSFSSGGADTQYF; DNA: TGTGCCAGCAGCTTCTCTAGCGGGGGGGCAGATACGCAGTATTTT; J: TRBJ2-3; D: TRBD2; size: few; V: TRBV5-4
CDR3: CASSLGSSYGYTF; DNA: TGTGCCAGCAGCTTAGGGAGTAGCTATGGCTACACCTTC; J: TRBJ1-2; D: -; size: many; V: TRBV7-9
CDR3: CASSRERQGVRMNTEAFF; DNA: TGTGCCAGCAGCCGAGAACGACAGGGGGTGAGGATGAACACTGAAGCTTTCTTT; J: TRBJ1-1; D: TRBD1; size: few; V: TRBV5-4
CDR3: CASSPGVAGGTQYF; DNA: TGTGCCAGCAGCCCAGGAGTAGCGGGGGGGACCCAGTACTTC; J: TRBJ2-5; D: TRBD2; size: many; V: TRBV7-3
CDR3: CASSVGASETQYF; DNA: TGTGCCAGCAGCGTAGGGGCCTCAGAGACCCAGTACTTC; J: TRBJ2-5; D: -; size: -; V: TRBV9
CDR3: CASSLISRAVETQYF; DNA: TGTGCCAGCAGCTTAATCTCCAGGGCTGTTGAGACCCAGTACTTC; J: TRBJ2-5; D: -; size: few; V: TRBV7-3
CDR3: CASSGGQGYNSPLHF; DNA: TGTGCCAGCAGCGGGGGACAGGGCTATAATTCACCCCTCCACTTT; J: TRBJ1-6; D: TRBD1; size: -; V: TRBV11-2
CDR3: CASSLSLGDYEQYF; DNA: TGTGCCAGCAGCTTAAGTCTCGGGGACTACGAGCAGTACTTC; J: TRBJ2-7; D: -; size: few; V: TRBV7-9
CDR3: CASSEGTSKETQYF; DNA: TGTGCCAGCAGTGAAGGGACTAGCAAAGAGACCCAGTACTTC; J: TRBJ2-5; D: TRBD2; size: many; V: TRBV2
CDR3: CASTLGGGFSGANVLTF; DNA: TGTGCCAGCACCCTTGGCGGGGGGTTTTCTGGGGCCAACGTCCTGACTTTC; J: TRBJ2-6; D: TRBD2; size: -; V: TRBV7-8
CDR3: CASSYSNPNNQPQHF; DNA: TGTGCCAGCAGTTACTCGAATCCCAACAATCAGCCCCAGCATTTT; J: TRBJ1-5; D: -; size: many; V: TRBV6-8
CDR3: CASSLGEHEQYF; DNA: TGTGCCAGCTCACTAGGAGAGCACGAGCAGTACTTC; J: TRBJ2-7; D: -; size: many; V: TRBV18
CDR3: CASSFHRYSNQPQHF; DNA: TGTGCCAGCAGCTTCCACAGATATAGCAATCAGCCCCAGCATTTT; J: TRBJ1-5; D: -; size: many; V: TRBV11-1
CDR3: CATSDRAGEDTQYF; DNA: TGTGCCACCAGTGATCGGGCAGGGGAAGATACGCAGTATTTT; J: TRBJ2-3; D: -; size: many; V: TRBV24-1
CDR3: CASSLVAGDYNEQFF; DNA: TGTGCCAGCAGTTTGGTAGCAGGTGACTACAATGAGCAGTTCTTC; J: TRBJ2-1; D: -; size: few; V: TRBV27
CDR3: CASEEQGTNEKLFF; DNA: TGTGCCAGCGAAGAACAGGGAACTAATGAAAAACTGTTTTTT; J: TRBJ1-4; D: -; size: many; V: TRBV7-9
CDR3: CSAAGREGASPYEQYF; DNA: TGCAGTGCCGCCGGCCGGGAGGGCGCGAGTCCCTACGAGCAGTACTTC; J: TRBJ2-7; D: TRBD2; size: many; V: TRBV20-1